This TCR beta chain came from a study of patients and donors after allogeneic stem cell transplantation. This clonotype occurred a few times. TCRdb re-analysed the RT-PCR reads in MiXCR, keeping a single row per CDR3 protein. The sample has 800,000 to 1,000,000 distinct CDR3 sequences; around 17% are singletons. This CDR3 is built from 15 residues. Germline V CDR1 and CDR2: LNHNV, YYDKDF (reference sequence). Trimming left V 6 bases short and J 0 bases short, with 13 bases between. Sequences were obtained from blood, either unsorted or a sorted T cell fraction (not recorded which). The TCR sequence derives from a human donor who was either an allogeneic HSCT recipient or a stem cell or donor lymphocyte infusion donor (not recorded which). It is not recorded whose cells these are; they may come from a transplant donor. The rearrangement joins TRBV15 to TRBJ2-3; D possibly corresponds to TRBD2 (6 bases). The CDR3 here is CATRPGTLSTDTQYF. The CDR3, as DNA: TGTGCCACCAGACCCGGGACTTTAAGCACAGATACGCAGTATTTT.